The entry that follows covers one T cell receptor beta chain sequence. Its antigen is not identified. The record originates from a study of OX40 agonist ivuxolimab in advanced cancers. Study background: Those treated in dose escalation had hepatocellular carcinoma, melanoma, renal cell cancer or head and neck cancer.

Findings and limits, study-wide: At 0.1 to 3.0 mg/kg and by week 6, clonal expansion occurred in CD4+ and CD8+ blood T cells. Low clonal expansion, among the lowest seen, marked partial responders at 0.1-3.0 mg/kg.

Method: immunoSEQ multiplex PCR; TCRdb's copy keeps in-frame clones and lacks some. The sample shows around 30,000 clones, roughly nine tenths of them seen only once. Germline V gives CDR1 SGHVS, CDR2 FQNEAQ. The V and J ends lost 1 base and 4 bases, in that order; junction bases with no gene match: 10. The CDR3 spans 17 residues. The rearrangement joins TRBV7-8 to TRBJ2-1; 7 nucleotides align to TRBD1. The TCR comes from an adult with an advanced solid tumor such as melanoma, head and neck, liver or kidney cancer. Sequences were derived from CD4+ or CD8+ T cells sorted from blood, sampled in a trial of the OX40 agonist ivuxolimab. In DNA form, the CDR3 reads TGTGCCAGCAGCTTAGGGGGTGTCATGGGACAGTACAATGAGCAGTTCTTC. It is translated as CASSLGGVMGQYNEQFF.